This note documents a single T cell receptor beta chain sequence. Antigen unknown. The record originates from a study of T cell responses to AZD1222 COVID-19 vaccine. Study results and limitations: Close to half of spike-specific TCRs reportedly recognize unmutated variant regions.

Sequencing used immunoSEQ multiplex PCR; TCRdb keeps in-frame clones, though not all of them. The table records approximately 220,000 clones, around 93% of them present only once. The CDR3 has 19 amino acids. Looked up from germline, CDR1 is LNHDA and CDR2 is SQIVND (reference sequence). Unmatched junction bases numbered 9, after V lost 1 base and J lost 0 bases. The chain recombines TRBV19 with TRBJ2-6, with 7 bases fitting TRBD1. The clonotype comes from an adult in good health. The sequencing used peripheral blood, collected on day 0 of MenACWY control vaccination. This CDR3 reads CASSIATRDSYSGANVLTF. As DNA, the CDR3 is TGTGCCAGTAGTATAGCGACCCGGGACAGTTACTCTGGGGCCAACGTCCTGACTTTC.